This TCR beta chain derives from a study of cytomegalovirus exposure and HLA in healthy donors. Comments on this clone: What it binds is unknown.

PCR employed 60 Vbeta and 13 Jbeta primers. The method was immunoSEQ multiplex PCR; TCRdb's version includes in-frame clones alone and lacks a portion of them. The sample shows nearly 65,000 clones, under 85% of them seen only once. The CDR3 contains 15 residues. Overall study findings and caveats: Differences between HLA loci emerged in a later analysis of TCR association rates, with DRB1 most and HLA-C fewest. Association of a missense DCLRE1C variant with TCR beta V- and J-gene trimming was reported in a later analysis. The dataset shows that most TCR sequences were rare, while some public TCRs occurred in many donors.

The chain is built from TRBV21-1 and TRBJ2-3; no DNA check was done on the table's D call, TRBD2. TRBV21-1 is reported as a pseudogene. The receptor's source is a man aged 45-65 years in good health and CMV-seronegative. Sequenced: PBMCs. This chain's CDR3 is CASTHTSDVEDTQYF. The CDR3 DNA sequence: TGTGCCAGCACCCACACTAGCGACGTTGAAGATACGCAGTATTTT.